These 3 T cell receptor beta chains share one sample of origin, sequenced in a study of cytomegalovirus exposure and HLA in healthy donors (dated by TCRdb to about 2017). Library preparation employed the immunoSEQ multiplex PCR assay. For the multiplex PCR, a mixture combining 60 forward primers for TCR Vbeta segments and 13 reverse primers for TCR Jbeta segments was used. Drawn from immuneACCESS, this table holds only the in-frame rearrangements with V and J called that TCRdb kept. Clones are partly lost; checked studies trace under half to an unresolved V gene and leave the rest unexplained. In all, the sample holds 200,000 to 250,000 clones, and over 70% of those were seen once. Around 8.6% of the sample comes from the top ten. Sequenced input: PBMCs. All receptors come from an older woman in good health and CMV-seropositive.

In its sample, this clone was seen once. The rearrangement uses TRBV6-6 and TRBJ1-2, with 10 bases that match TRBD1. V trimming: 5 bases; J trimming: 7 bases; junction bases outside the gene matches: 10. Germline V gene data show CDR1 as MNHNY and CDR2 as SVGAGI (reference sequence). This CDR3 is built from 15 residues. CDR3 amino acids: CASSPLRDRGAGYTF. The CDR3 DNA is TGTGCCAGCAGTCCTCTGAGGGACAGGGGAGCTGGCTACACCTTC.

This clone was seen just once. This rearrangement joins TRBV21-1 to TRBJ2-2; TRBD1, the table's D call, was not compared with the DNA. TRBV21-1 is an annotated pseudogene. This CDR3 contains 17 residues. CDR3 bases: TGTGCCAGCAGCTTAAAAGGGGATAGAAGTAACACCGGGGAGCTGTTTTTT. Residues: CASSLKGDRSNTGELFF.

The rearrangement links TRBV5-1 to TRBJ2-7; 8 nucleotides line up with TRBD1. With 0 bases clipped from V and 5 bases from J, the junction kept 7 bases outside the gene matches. The CDR3 is 15 amino acids. CDR1 and CDR2 (germline): SGHRS, YFSETQ. DNA for the CDR3: TGCGCCAGCAGCTTGGGCACAGGGGGTCCAGACGAGCAGTACTTC. As protein: CASSLGTGGPDEQYF.